The sample holds a few counts of the clone carrying this TCR beta chain. The data belong to a study of T-cell reconstitution after alpha-beta-depleted transplantation in children. Unique molecular identifiers were used to barcode this TCRbeta library. Each CDR3 protein gets one entry after TCRdb re-called the PCR reads with MiXCR. The table shows some 290,000 distinct CDR3 sequences, with around 9.6% occurring only once. This CDR3 has 15 amino acids. Germline loops: CDR1 LNHDA, CDR2 SQIVND (reference sequence). The ends were cut back, 6 bases at V and 0 bases at J, with 15 bases in the middle. The J gene is TRBJ2-7, the V gene TRBV19; D possibly corresponds to TRBD1 (5 bases). Material: PBMCs from the stem cell graft donor, obtained from the stem cell graft. The clonotype comes from a human donor who donated a stem cell graft to a child with SCID. The CDR3 DNA follows: TGTGCCAGTAGAGATGGACACTCCAGCTCCTACGAGCAGTACTTC. This codes for CASRDGHSSSYEQYF.